This TCR beta chain emerged from a study of early T cells in non-severe SARS-CoV-2 infection (dated by TCRdb to about 2021). As for the study more broadly: Because TCR sequencing relied on bulk RNA taken from unsorted whole blood, pairing of alpha and beta chains was not possible. Broader findings and caveats from the paper: VDJdb matching was skewed toward anti-spike CD8 responses and likely underestimated virus-specific expansions by missing private and CD4 specificities.

A case-control design nested within a healthcare worker cohort in London, UK, was used, with weekly nasopharyngeal swab PCR tests and blood sampling performed. Between 23 and 31 March 2020, the week of the UK lockdown, healthcare workers were enrolled and then followed up weekly for as long as 16 weeks. V is reduced by 5 bases and J by 5 bases, leaving a spacing of 10 bases between them. The CDR3 covers 12 residues, taking in both the cysteine and the phenylalanine. The read is trimmed to its CDR3 DNA, 36 bases read in frame from base 1. The germline V gene sets CDR1 to SGHRS and CDR2 to YFSETQ. This clonotype was seen many times. It has no known antigen specificity. One base away there is no much larger clone; base qualities are not given. Library preparation was by 5' RACE. The sequencer was a NextSeq 500. In the TCR library protocol, unique molecular identifiers were attached to individual cDNA molecules to correct for PCR bias and sequencing error. Sequencing covered both TCR alpha and beta chains, and within each sample the abundances of alpha and beta sequences were tightly co-correlated. Per the authors' processing: Decombinator V4 was used to perform V gene, J gene and CDR3 annotation of TCR sequences. TCRs were defined as expanded if a significant change between any two time points was detected under a Poisson model with p below 0.0001. TCR abundances were normalised to the total number of TCRs sequenced per sample and expressed as counts per million. TRAV1-2 paired with TRAJ12, TRAJ20 or TRAJ33 defined MAIT TCRs, while TRAV10 paired with TRAJ18 defined iNKT TCRs. VDJdb, accessed 1 November 2021, was searched for CMV, EBV and SARS-CoV-2 annotated TCRs, excluding TCRs annotated for multiple antigens. TCRdb itself trimmed the public reads at Q25 with fastp, ran MiXCR and retained productive beta chains. Rows matching on CDR3 protein sequence are summarized as one entry with the most common DNA and genes. The V and J calls were determined by TCRdb, not by the authors. The sample table lists approximately 27,000 distinct CDR3 sequences, 5.8% of them with a count of one. Less than 6.5% of the sample is held by the ten biggest clonotypes.

Here the chain combines TRBV5-1 and TRBJ2-5; the D gene cannot be resolved reliably. The sequencing sample was made of whole blood. The clonotype was recovered from an adult who was a healthcare worker with PCR-confirmed SARS-CoV-2 infection or an uninfected control (not recorded which). The DNA sequence is TGCGCCAGCAGTACCCGAATGGAGACCCAGTACTTC. It translates to CASSTRMETQYF.